These 23 T cell receptor beta chains came from one sample sequenced in a study of shared clonotypes between healthy human individuals. Sequenced by immunoSEQ multiplex PCR; TCRdb stores in-frame clones only, minus some. This table has about 2,500,000 clones, around nine tenths appearing once. Input material: naive CD4+ T cells sorted from blood. As for subset: CD45RA+ positively selected. Source of these receptors: a man younger than 35 in good health.

The sample holds a few counts of this clone. Other DNA sequences in the sample encode the same CDR3. V and J are TRBV27 and TRBJ1-1; D gene unclear. Germline assignment: CDR1 MNHEY and CDR2 SMNVEV (reference sequence). V lost 4 bases to trimming and J lost 0 bases, with 6 bases between them. The CDR3 is 13 amino acids. The CDR3 protein is CASSSQMNTEAFF. As DNA, the CDR3 is TGTGCCAGCAGTTCCCAGATGAACACTGAAGCTTTCTTT.

This CDR3 is CASNSIPRDRVSQGLAGYEQYF. CDR3 bases: TGCGCCAGCAACTCAATCCCTCGAGACAGGGTATCACAGGGTCTAGCTGGCTACGAGCAGTACTTC. The chain employs TRBV23-1 and TRBJ2-7; 7 positions match TRBD1. TRBV23-1 is an ORF for which the function is uncertain. CDR3 length equals 22 residues. J was trimmed by 3 bases and V by 7 bases; bases with no gene match: 33.

The rearrangement joins TRBV28 to TRBJ2-1, with D possibly being TRBD2 (7 bases). V was clipped by 2 bases and J by 2 bases, with 10 bases between them. Germline assignment: CDR1 MDHEN and CDR2 SYDVKM. This CDR3 region has 15 residues. The DNA for the CDR3 is TGTGCCAGCAGTTTAGCGGGGGCGGCCTACAATGAGCAGTTCTTC. This sequence encodes CASSLAGAAYNEQFF. Full variable domain (outside the CDR3, taken from reference TRBV28 and TRBJ2-1): DVKVTQSSRYLVKRTGEKVFLECVQDMDHENMFWYRQDPGLGLRLIYFSYDVKMKEKGDIPEGYSVSREKKERFSLILESASTNQTSMYLCASSLAGAAYNEQFFGPGTRLTVL.

The chain recombines TRBV6-5 with TRBJ1-1, with D hard to call. V was trimmed by 2 bases and J by 10 bases, leaving 8 bases between them. CDR3 length: 11 residues. Germline lookup yields CDR1 MNHEY and CDR2 SVGAGI. The CDR3 loop reads CASSYMGSAFF. For the CDR3, the DNA is TGTGCCAGCAGTTACATGGGTTCAGCTTTCTTT.

This chain uses TRBV11-3 with TRBJ2-1; D perhaps matches TRBD1 (5 bases). V lost 6 bases and J lost 11, with 11 bases in between. Germline V gene lookup returns CDR1 SGHNT and CDR2 YENEEA. The CDR3 runs 11 residues. CDR3 in DNA: TGTGCCAGCAGTCAAGACAGCAAGCAGTTCTTC. Protein: CASSQDSKQFF.

The rearrangement links TRBV6-1 to TRBJ1-3; D remains unclear. Between the trimmed V and J ends, which lost 2 bases and 0 bases, there was a span of 5 bases. The CDR3 is 14 amino acids. Looked up from germline, CDR1 is MNHNS and CDR2 is SASEGT. The CDR3 DNA follows: TGTGCCAGCAGTGAAAACAGCTCTGGAAACACCATATATTTT. Amino acids: CASSENSSGNTIYF.

This clone was counted a single time. This chain connects TRBV5-1 to TRBJ2-3; D is undetermined. The CDR3 has 15 amino acids. V dropped 1 base and J dropped 3 bases, with 12 bases sitting between them. Germline V gene lookup returns CDR1 SGHRS and CDR2 YFSETQ. The CDR3 is CASSLKRSSTDTQYF. The CDR3 DNA sequence: TGCGCCAGCAGCTTGAAACGAAGTTCGACAGATACGCAGTATTTT.

Points on this clone: The germline gene is not matched at one end of the junction; a read error may be the cause. The CDR3 DNA follows: TGTGCCTGCAGGACTAGCGGGGGCCCCGACAATGAGCAGTTCTTC. Its protein product is CACRTSGGPDNEQFF. This chain links TRBV5-4 with TRBJ2-1, with 13 bases lining up with TRBD2. This CDR3 spans 15 amino acids. The germline CDR1 and CDR2 sequences are SGHNT and YYREEE (reference sequence).

This chain connects TRBV27 to TRBJ2-5; 13 positions agree with TRBD2. CDR1 and CDR2 from the germline V gene are MNHEY and SMNVEV (reference sequence). Trimming cost V 5 bases and J 7 bases; bases outside gene matches: 16. The CDR3 totals 18 residues. This chain's CDR3 is CASSPRLAGGMIKGTQYF. Here the CDR3 DNA reads TGTGCCAGCAGTCCCCGACTAGCGGGGGGAATGATTAAAGGGACCCAGTACTTC.

The sample holds a few counts of this clone. The same CDR3 is also encoded by other DNA sequences in this sample. The chain employs TRBV19 and TRBJ2-7, with D hard to call. V was trimmed by 2 bases and J by 1 base, leaving 9 bases between them. Germline CDR1 reads LNHDA; CDR2 reads SQIVND (reference sequence). The CDR3 contains 14 residues. Here the CDR3 reads CASSISGNSYEQYF. In DNA form, the CDR3 reads TGTGCCAGTAGTATATCGGGCAATTCCTACGAGCAGTACTTC.

The rearrangement links TRBV19 to TRBJ2-5; D is unresolved. The CDR3 length is 14 residues. V lost 5 bases and J lost 5, with 15 bases in between. The germline V gene encodes CDR1 LNHDA and CDR2 SQIVND (reference sequence). CDR3 residues: CASSPGPSWETQYF. The CDR3 DNA sequence: TGTGCCAGTAGTCCAGGACCATCGTGGGAGACCCAGTACTTC.

CDR3 coding DNA: TGTGCCAGCAGCCGCGACAGGGGCGGAGAGGAGACCCAGTACTTC. This codes for CASSRDRGGEETQYF. The chain uses TRBV5-4 and TRBJ2-5, with 8 bases lining up with TRBD1. Trimming cost V 4 bases and J 5 bases; bases outside gene matches: 10. From germline, CDR1 is SGHNT and CDR2 YYREEE (reference sequence). The CDR3 loop spans 15 amino acids.

This chain uses TRBV6-1 with TRBJ2-6; 8 nucleotides match TRBD1. V trimming: 0 bases; J trimming: 4 bases; junction bases outside the gene matches: 11. The germline V gene has CDR1 MNHNS and CDR2 SASEGT. The CDR3 extends over 19 amino acids. CDR3: CASSEAQPRGRTGANVLTF. As DNA, the CDR3 is TGTGCCAGCAGTGAAGCTCAACCCAGGGGGCGTACCGGGGCCAACGTCCTGACTTTC.

The chain carries TRBV5-4 and TRBJ1-1, with D possibly matching TRBD1 (6 bases). The V gene's germline CDR1 is SGHNT and CDR2 YYREEE (reference sequence). The V end was cut by 1 base, the J end by 3 bases, with 16 bases between. The CDR3 consists of 16 residues. The DNA for the CDR3 is TGTGCCAGCAGCTTGTTTCCGGGGGCGGGTTACACTGAAGCTTTCTTT. This encodes CASSLFPGAGYTEAFF.

The rearrangement uses TRBV11-1 and TRBJ1-2; D ambiguous. Trimming removed 2 bases from V and 4 bases from J, with 11 bases in between. The CDR3 is 14 residues long. CDR1 is SGHAT, CDR2 FQDESV, per germline (reference sequence). CDR3 region: CASSLTDGFYGYTF. The DNA of the CDR3 is TGTGCCAGCAGCTTAACGGACGGATTCTATGGCTACACCTTC.

This chain joins TRBV6-1 and TRBJ1-1, with D uncertain. V was cut by 11 bases and J by 0 bases, with 10 bases left in between. This CDR3 comprises 12 residues. From germline, CDR1 is MNHNS and CDR2 SASEGT. Here the CDR3 DNA reads TGTGCCGCGAGGGTCCTGAACACTGAAGCTTTCTTT. Translated: CAARVLNTEAFF.

This chain uses TRBV6-1 with TRBJ2-7; D uncertain. CDR3 length: 16 amino acids. The V gene's germline CDR1 is MNHNS and CDR2 SASEGT. V lost 1 base and J 0 bases, leaving 13 bases between the germline ends. CDR3: CASSEVLGWGSYEQYF. CDR3 DNA sequence: TGTGCCAGCAGTGAAGTGCTGGGATGGGGCTCCTACGAGCAGTACTTC.

The chain couples TRBV5-1 to TRBJ2-1; TRBD2 matches at 7 bases. Unmatched junction bases numbered 14, after V lost 3 bases and J lost 8 bases. Germline CDR1 reads SGHRS; CDR2 reads YFSETQ. This CDR3 is 16 amino acids long. DNA of the CDR3: TGCGCCAGCAGCTCTACCGGGGCGGGAGACGGGGATGAGCAGTTCTTC. Amino acids: CASSSTGAGDGDEQFF.

The chain uses TRBV20-1 and TRBJ1-2; no firm D call. V lost 6 bases and J lost 3, with 5 bases in between. Germline CDR1 and CDR2: DFQATT and SNEGSKA (reference sequence). This CDR3 has 10 amino acids. CDR3 sequence (DNA): TGCAGTGCCAACCACTATGGCTACACCTTC. Its protein is CSANHYGYTF.

V is TRBV5-1 and J is TRBJ2-7; D is perhaps TRBD1 or TRBD2 (5 bases each). The CDR3 length is 16 residues. V shed 4 bases and J shed 2 bases, with 19 bases lying between them. The germline gives CDR1 SGHRS, CDR2 YFSETQ. The CDR3 protein is CASSPGGGVTAYEQYF. The CDR3 DNA follows: TGCGCCAGCAGCCCTGGGGGTGGGGTCACGGCCTACGAGCAGTACTTC.

This clone was observed a single time. V is TRBV10-2 and J is TRBJ1-6; D not resolved. The CDR3 loop spans 14 amino acids. V was shortened by 2 bases and J by 9 bases, with 11 bases between the two germline ends. From germline, CDR1 is WSHSY and CDR2 SAAADI. The CDR3 sequence: CASSEMGVGSPLHF. CDR3 in DNA: TGCGCCAGCAGTGAGATGGGTGTGGGTTCACCCCTCCACTTT.

V and J are TRBV6-6 and TRBJ2-2; D may be TRBD1 (5 bases). Germline CDR1 MNHNY, CDR2 SVGAGI (reference sequence). V gave up 3 bases and J gave up 6 bases, with 8 bases separating them. There are 13 residues in the CDR3. CDR3 bases: TGTGCCAGCAGTTATTCAGGGCCCGGGGAGCTGTTTTTT. As protein: CASSYSGPGELFF.

V and J are TRBV6-1 and TRBJ1-4, with a possible D match to TRBD1 (5 bases). This CDR3 comprises 14 residues. Germline values: CDR1 MNHNS, CDR2 SASEGT. V gave up 6 bases and J gave up 11 bases, with 19 bases separating them. The CDR3 loop reads CASRKDRIMSKLFF. CDR3 nucleotide sequence: TGTGCCAGCAGAAAAGACAGAATAATGAGTAAACTGTTTTTT.